The 29 T cell receptor beta chains below come from one sample, sequenced in a study of long-term antiretroviral therapy in people with HIV. Sequencing used immunoSEQ v3.0 at survey level. Sequencing was performed with immunoSEQ multiplex PCR; in TCRdb, only in-frame clones are kept and a portion is missing. This sample has 23,000 or so clones; over 90% occur once, and the top ten carry 9.2%. The sequences come from unsorted PBMCs, collected 7.6 years after starting antiretroviral therapy. These receptors were obtained from a woman aged 40 to 50 with HIV.

The chain has TRBV30 and TRBJ1-3; a possible D gene is TRBD1 (5 bases). The V and J ends lost 3 bases and 4 bases respectively, with 7 bases between them. The germline CDR1 and CDR2 sequences are GTSNPN and SVGIG (reference sequence). The CDR3 runs 12 residues. The CDR3 nucleotides are TGTGCCTGGAGACGGGGCGGAAACACCATATATTTT. Encoded protein: CAWRRGGNTIYF.

The rearrangement joins TRBV5-1 to TRBJ2-5; TRBD1 matches at 12 bases. CDR3 length: 15 amino acids. CDR1 is SGHRS, CDR2 YFSETQ, per germline. The junction had 7 bases not matched to a gene; V was cut back by 6 bases and J by 4 bases. CDR3 sequence: CASTTGTGGGETQYF. The DNA of the CDR3 is TGCGCCAGCACGACCGGGACAGGGGGCGGAGAGACCCAGTACTTC.

The rearrangement uses TRBV30 and TRBJ1-2; tentatively, D is TRBD1 (5 bases). This CDR3 spans 15 amino acids. The V gene's germline CDR1 is GTSNPN and CDR2 SVGIG (reference sequence). V was cut by 1 base and J by 0 bases, with 12 bases left in between. In DNA form, the CDR3 reads TGTGCCTGGAGTGGGGGGGGAAGGGCTAACTATGGCTACACCTTC. Translation gives CAWSGGGRANYGYTF.

This sequence joins TRBV6-5 and TRBJ1-2; D is undetermined. Germline V gene lookup returns CDR1 MNHEY and CDR2 SVGAGI. The CDR3 runs to 13 residues. Trimming took 7 bases from V and 4 from J, leaving 13 bases between them. The CDR3 DNA sequence: TGTGCCAGCACTCAGGCGAGAGTCTATGGCTACACCTTC. It specifies CASTQARVYGYTF.

The chain joins TRBV6-5 to TRBJ1-5; 8 positions agree with TRBD1. The germline V gene encodes CDR1 MNHEY and CDR2 SVGAGI. The ends lost 5 bases at V and 5 bases at J; junction bases unmatched: 5. The CDR3 sequence is 14 residues long. CDR3 sequence reads: CASSDRGGYQPQHF. The CDR3 DNA reads as TGTGCCAGCAGTGACAGGGGAGGTTATCAGCCCCAGCATTTT.

The V call is TRBV4-1, the J call TRBJ2-5; the match to TRBD2 covers 8 bases. V lost 3 bases, J lost 5 bases, and 8 bases stayed unmatched. The germline V gene has CDR1 MGHRA and CDR2 YSYEKL. CDR3 length equals 15 residues. CDR3 sequence: CASSQVAGGEETQYF. For the CDR3, the DNA is TGCGCCAGCAGCCAGGTGGCGGGGGGCGAGGAGACCCAGTACTTC.

The chain uses TRBV6-5 and TRBJ2-7; D is ambiguous. V lost 6 bases and J lost 0, with 12 bases in between. Germline V CDR1 and CDR2: MNHEY, SVGAGI. The CDR3 totals 14 residues. The CDR3 nucleotides are TGTGCCAGCAGGATTCCTGGGGACTCCTACGAGCAGTACTTC. Translated: CASRIPGDSYEQYF.

The chain is built from TRBV19 and TRBJ2-7; 7 bases are shared with TRBD2. The CDR3 runs 16 residues. J gave up 0 bases and V 5 bases, and 10 bases lay outside the gene matches. Germline lookup yields CDR1 LNHDA and CDR2 SQIVND (reference sequence). CDR3 residues: CASSPEAGRASYEQYF. In DNA form, the CDR3 reads TGTGCCAGTAGTCCCGAAGCGGGGAGAGCCTCCTACGAGCAGTACTTC.

The CDR3 DNA follows: TGTGCCAGCAGTTACGCTTGGGCTGAAGCTTTCTTT. Residues: CASSYAWAEAFF. The chain couples TRBV6-6 to TRBJ1-1; D gene unclear. Trimming pared 2 bases from V and 6 bases from J, leaving 7 bases between. The germline CDR1 and CDR2 sequences are MNHNY and SVGAGI (reference sequence). CDR3 length equals 12 residues.

This sequence joins TRBV7-9 and TRBJ1-1; D might be TRBD1 (6 bases). CDR3 length: 17 amino acids. Germline V gives CDR1 SEHNR, CDR2 FQNEAQ (reference sequence). Trimming pared 4 bases from V and 5 bases from J, leaving 23 bases between. The CDR3 reads CASSSGVLTGGLTEAFF. As DNA, the CDR3 is TGTGCCAGCAGCTCGGGGGTATTGACAGGCGGGTTAACTGAAGCTTTCTTT. The variable domain in full, with the rest retrieved from reference TRBV7-9 and TRBJ1-1, is DTGVSQNPRHKITKRGQNVTFRCDPISEHNRLYWYRQTLGQGPEFLTYFQNEAQLEKSRLLSDRFSAERPKGSFSTLEIQRTEQGDSAMYLCASSSGVLTGGLTEAFFGQGTRLTVV.

This chain connects TRBV7-9 to TRBJ1-4; D gene uncertain. CDR1 is SEHNR and CDR2 is FQNEAQ in the germline V gene (reference sequence). The germline V and J ends were trimmed by 1 base and 0 bases, with 6 bases remaining between them. This CDR3 has 15 residues. DNA of the CDR3: TGTGCCAGCAGCTTAGTAATAGCAACTAATGAAAAACTGTTTTTT. Residues: CASSLVIATNEKLFF.

The chain uses TRBV19 and TRBJ1-1; tentatively, D is TRBD1 (6 bases). V lost 2 bases and J 1 base, leaving 14 bases between the germline ends. The CDR3 spans 16 residues. Per germline, CDR1 LNHDA and CDR2 SQIVND (reference sequence). CDR3 DNA: TGTGCCAGTAGTATAACGGGGGCCGGGGCGAACACTGAAGCTTTCTTT. Its translation: CASSITGAGANTEAFF.

The V gene is TRBV5-1, the J gene TRBJ1-6, with D hard to call. The CDR3 runs to 14 residues. Germline-derived CDR1 and CDR2 are SGHRS and YFSETQ. V lost 0 bases, J lost 7 bases, and 8 bases lay in between. The CDR3 bases are TGCGCCAGCAGCTTGGGGCAGGACAATTCACCCCTCCACTTT. As protein: CASSLGQDNSPLHF. The variable domain in full, with the rest retrieved from reference TRBV5-1 and TRBJ1-6, is KAGVTQTPRYLIKTRGQQVTLSCSPISGHRSVSWYQQTPGQGLQFLFEYFSETQRNKGNFPGRFSGRQFSNSRSEMNVSTLELGDSALYLCASSLGQDNSPLHFGNGTRLTVT.

The chain links TRBV30 to TRBJ1-2, with D unclear. V lost 5 bases, J lost 4 bases, and 14 bases lay in between. The CDR3 extends over 13 amino acids. CDR1 is GTSNPN and CDR2 is SVGIG in the germline V gene (reference sequence). The CDR3 is CAWVFGVGYGYTF. The CDR3 coding sequence is TGTGCCTGGGTTTTCGGGGTGGGCTATGGCTACACCTTC. Full variable domain (outside the CDR3, taken from reference TRBV30 and TRBJ1-2): SQTIHQWPATLVQPVGSPLSLECTVEGTSNPNLYWYRQAAGRGLQLLFYSVGIGQISSEVPQNLSASRPQDRQFILSSKKLLLSDSGFYLCAWVFGVGYGYTFGSGTRLTVV.

V gene TRBV14 combines with J gene TRBJ1-6, with D unclear. Germline loops: CDR1 SGHDN, CDR2 FVKESK. The CDR3 is 14 amino acids. Deletions cut 0 bases from V and 5 bases from J, with 5 bases between. CDR3 nucleotide sequence: TGTGCCAGCAGCCAAGATCTGGATAATTCACCCCTCCACTTT. Translation gives CASSQDLDNSPLHF.

The chain combines TRBV5-5 with TRBJ2-7; D not certain. The CDR3 runs to 12 residues. CDR1 is SGHKS, CDR2 YYEKEE, per germline (reference sequence). V was cut by 0 bases and J by 1 base, with 2 bases left in between. The CDR3 spells CASSLASYEQYF. Written as DNA, the CDR3 is TGTGCCAGCAGCTTGGCGTCCTACGAGCAGTACTTC.

This chain connects TRBV30 to TRBJ1-3; D is ambiguous. The CDR3 spans 13 residues. V shed 0 bases and J shed 0 bases, with 3 bases lying between them. Germline V gene sequence: CDR1 GTSNPN, CDR2 SVGIG (reference sequence). The CDR3 sequence is CAWSVHSGNTIYF. The CDR3 DNA reads TGTGCCTGGAGTGTGCACTCTGGAAACACCATATATTTT.

CDR3 sequence reads: CASSFRLGEQFF. In DNA, the CDR3 is TGTGCCAGCAGCTTTCGCCTCGGTGAGCAGTTCTTC. V gene TRBV7-2 combines with J gene TRBJ2-1; D gene uncertain. This CDR3 is 12 amino acids long. V lost 3 bases and J 9 bases, leaving 9 bases between the germline ends. The germline V gene encodes CDR1 SGHTA and CDR2 FQGNSA.

The table lists this clone with a few counts. One end of the junction is discordant with germline, which a read error may explain. This chain connects TRBV7-7 to TRBJ2-7; TRBD1 matches 9 bases. Germline CDR1 reads SSHAT; CDR2 reads FNYEAQ (reference sequence). The length of the CDR3 is 15 residues. The CDR3 bases are TGTGCTAGCAGCCCCGGGACAGGGATCTCCTACGAGCAGTACTTC. Encoded protein: CASSPGTGISYEQYF. Using reference TRBV7-7 and TRBJ2-7 for the parts outside the CDR3, the full variable domain is GAGVSQSPRYKVTKRGQDVTLRCDPISSHATLYWYQQALGQGPEFLTYFNYEAQPDKSGLPSDRFSAERPEGSISTLTIQRTEQRDSAMYRCASSPGTGISYEQYFGPGTRLTVT.

This rearrangement joins TRBV18 to TRBJ2-7; either TRBD1 or TRBD2 may fit D (5 bases each). Trimming pared 0 bases from V and 4 bases from J, leaving 13 bases between. CDR1 and CDR2 from the germline V gene are KGHSH and LQKENI. CDR3 size: 15 residues. The CDR3 loop is CASSPPHGTSYEQYF. The CDR3 DNA is TGTGCCAGCTCACCACCACATGGGACGAGTTACGAGCAGTACTTC.

This chain uses TRBV19 with TRBJ2-1; 9 positions match TRBD1. From germline, CDR1 is LNHDA and CDR2 SQIVND (reference sequence). The V and J ends lost 6 bases and 7 bases, in that order; junction bases with no gene match: 7. The CDR3 length is 14 residues. The CDR3 region has the DNA TGTGCCAGTAGCCTCCGGGACAGGGTTAATGAGCAGTTCTTC. It codes for CASSLRDRVNEQFF.

The chain carries TRBV7-2 and TRBJ1-4, with D uncertain. The CDR3 is 15 amino acids. Trimming removed 1 base at V and 4 bases at J, with 10 bases between. Per the germline V gene, CDR1 is SGHTA and CDR2 is FQGNSA. CDR3 sequence: CASSLDSGNNEKLFF. DNA of the CDR3: TGTGCCAGCAGCTTAGATAGCGGGAATAATGAAAAACTGTTTTTT.

This chain links TRBV10-2 with TRBJ1-1, with D possibly TRBD1 on 6 matching bases. The CDR3 length is 15 residues. Germline CDR1 WSHSY, CDR2 SAAADI. V dropped 7 bases and J dropped 0 bases, with 15 bases sitting between them. CDR3 amino acids: CASNGRDTMNTEAFF. For the CDR3, the DNA is TGCGCCAGCAACGGACGGGACACCATGAACACTGAAGCTTTCTTT.

The V call is TRBV7-9, the J call TRBJ1-4; the D is unclear. Germline V gives CDR1 SEHNR, CDR2 FQNEAQ (reference sequence). The CDR3 is made up of 15 amino acids. V lost 1 base, J lost 6 bases, and 12 bases lay in between. The CDR3 loop reads CASSLDGLRHEKLFF. As DNA, the CDR3 is TGTGCCAGCAGCTTAGATGGCCTCCGGCATGAAAAACTGTTTTTT.

The chain carries TRBV20-1 and TRBJ2-3; D remains ambiguous. Germline loops: CDR1 DFQATT, CDR2 SNEGSKA (reference sequence). The V end lost 7 bases, the J end lost 7 bases, and 12 bases lay between the germline ends. The CDR3 loop spans 11 amino acids. CDR3 region: CSGRGGHTQYF. CDR3 coding DNA: TGCAGTGGGAGAGGTGGGCATACGCAGTATTTT.

The chain is built from TRBV6-6 and TRBJ2-7, with D perhaps given as TRBD1 or TRBD2 (5 bases each). The V gene lost 1 base and the J gene lost 3 bases, with 13 bases spanning the gap. The length of the CDR3 is 15 residues. CDR1 and CDR2 (germline): MNHNY, SVGAGI (reference sequence). CDR3: CASSYYPGQNYEQYF. The CDR3 DNA reads TGTGCCAGCAGTTACTACCCGGGGCAGAACTACGAGCAGTACTTC.

The chain employs TRBV7-2 and TRBJ2-1, with 9 bases aligning to TRBD1. The V gene end was trimmed by 7 bases and the J gene end by 8 bases; junction bases not matched to a gene: 9. The CDR3 consists of 14 residues. Germline CDR1 is SGHTA and CDR2 is FQGNSA. The CDR3: CASTLRQGGHEQFF. The CDR3 nucleotides are TGTGCCAGCACTTTAAGACAGGGGGGCCATGAGCAGTTCTTC. The whole variable domain, filled in from reference TRBV7-2 and TRBJ2-1, reads GAGVSQSPSNKVTEKGKDVELRCDPISGHTALYWYRQSLGQGLEFLIYFQGNSAPDKSGLPSDRFSAERTGGSVSTLTIQRTQQEDSAVYLCASTLRQGGHEQFFGPGTRLTVL.

This chain links TRBV10-3 with TRBJ1-4; no clear D. V lost 2 bases to trimming and J lost 5 bases, with 12 bases between them. CDR1 and CDR2 (germline): ENHRY, SYGVKD. The CDR3 runs 15 residues. This CDR3 reads CAISEQEGKNEKLFF. For the CDR3, the DNA is TGTGCCATCAGTGAGCAGGAGGGTAAGAATGAAAAACTGTTTTTT.

The gene calls are TRBV19 and TRBJ1-6, with D possibly being TRBD1 (6 bases). The V end lost 6 bases, the J end lost 16 bases, and 25 bases lay between the germline ends. Germline CDR1 LNHDA, CDR2 SQIVND (reference sequence). CDR3 length: 15 residues. The CDR3 DNA sequence: TGTGCCAGTAGCGGACAGTCCGCGGTCCCCTTATCTCTCCACTTT. This translates into CASSGQSAVPLSLHF.